This is a list of T cell receptor beta chains from one sample in a study of spatial heterogeneity in lung cancer. Each CDR3 protein gets one entry after TCRdb re-called the 5' RACE reads with MiXCR. The sample yields approximately 40,000 distinct CDR3 sequences, around 13% seen once. The specimen was PBMCs, collected at surgery. The receptors here all came from a male donor with early-stage non-small cell lung cancer. Both conserved end residues are part of each CDR3. Each record gives: V gene, J gene, clone size, D gene, CDR3 DNA, CDR3 protein. D genes are given only for firm matches. Size tells how often a clone was seen (once, few, many) or the class of an expanded clone, and some rows leave it out.

TRBV7-2	TRBJ2-7	few	TRBD1	TGTGCCAGCAGCCGCCGGGCAGGGGGCATGTACGAGCAGTACTTC	CASSRRAGGMYEQYF
TRBV5-1	TRBJ2-3	few	-	TGCGCCAGCAGCCCAGGCACAGATACGCAGTATTTT	CASSPGTDTQYF
TRBV4-1	TRBJ1-2	-	-	TGCGCCAGCAGCCAAGAATCCTATGGCTACACCTTC	CASSQESYGYTF
TRBV7-2	TRBJ2-5	many	-	TGTGCCAGCAGCTTCGCCCCAGGGTCAGAGACCCAGTACTTC	CASSFAPGSETQYF
TRBV24-1	TRBJ2-5	few	TRBD1	TGTGCCACCAGTGTTGGGACAGGGACGGGAGAGACCCAGTACTTC	CATSVGTGTGETQYF
TRBV20-1	TRBJ2-1	few	-	TGCAGTGCTCGAGGACAGTACAATGAGCAGTTCTTC	CSARGQYNEQFF
TRBV28	TRBJ1-5	-	-	TGTGCCAGCAGTTTAGTGGGCCAGCCCCAGCATTTT	CASSLVGQPQHF
TRBV29-1	TRBJ2-1	few	TRBD2	TGCAGCGTTCAAGCGGGGGGGAACTCGGTGCAGTTCTTC	CSVQAGGNSVQFF
TRBV12-3/TRBV12-4	TRBJ1-1	-	-	TGTGCCAGCAGTTTTTTGGGGGTAGAAGCTTTCTTT	CASSFLGVEAFF
TRBV29-1	TRBJ1-1	many	-	TGCAGCGTTGAGGGGGGTCCCAGGGAGGCTTTCTTT	CSVEGGPREAFF
TRBV20-1	TRBJ2-1	few	TRBD2	TGCAGTGCCGGATTAGCGGGAGCGATGGATGAGCAGTTCTTC	CSAGLAGAMDEQFF
TRBV4-3	TRBJ2-6	many	-	TGCGCCAGCAGCCAAGCCCGCTCTGGGGCCAACGTCCTGACTTTC	CASSQARSGANVLTF
TRBV20-1	TRBJ1-6	few	TRBD1	TGCAGTGCTAGCCCCCGACAGGGGAATAATTCACCCCTCCACTTT	CSASPRQGNNSPLHF
TRBV6-1	TRBJ1-6	few	TRBD1	TGTGCCAACAGTGGCACAGGGGGAAATTCACCCCTCCACTTT	CANSGTGGNSPLHF
TRBV12-3/TRBV12-4	TRBJ2-6	-	-	TGTGCCAGCAGTTTTTTAGCCTCTGGGGACAACGTCCTGACTTTC	CASSFLASGDNVLTF
TRBV29-1	TRBJ1-1	many	-	TGCAGCGCCCGGACACAAATGAACACTGAAGCTTTCTTT	CSARTQMNTEAFF
TRBV24-1	TRBJ2-5	-	TRBD1	TGTGCCACCAGTGATTCATTGGTGACAGGGGTTGATGGAGAGACCCAGTACTTC	CATSDSLVTGVDGETQYF
TRBV5-6	TRBJ1-1	few	TRBD1	TGTGCCAGCAGCTGGACAGGGGGCACTGAAGCTTTCTTT	CASSWTGGTEAFF
TRBV5-1	TRBJ2-2	-	TRBD1	TGCGCCAGCAGCCCCACACAGGGGGCGGGCACCGGGGAGCTGTTTTTT	CASSPTQGAGTGELFF
TRBV5-1	TRBJ1-1	many	TRBD1	TGCGCCAGCAGGATTGCCGGGACAGGGGCTGAGGACACTGAAGCTTTCTTT	CASRIAGTGAEDTEAFF
TRBV7-2	TRBJ1-1	-	-	TGTGCCAGCAGCTTAGCGGCAGTCAACACTGAAGCTTTCTTT	CASSLAAVNTEAFF
TRBV5-4	TRBJ2-1	-	TRBD2	TGTGCCAGCAGCTTGACGGCTAGCGGGGACGAAGAGTTCTTC	CASSLTASGDEEFF
TRBV11-3	TRBJ1-2	few	-	TGTGCCAGCAGCCTTCAGGTCCCGGGGAACTATGGCTACACCTTC	CASSLQVPGNYGYTF
TRBV20-1	TRBJ2-3	many	-	TGCAGTGCTCCCGGACTCGACCTCTACCCCGGTCGAGATACGCAGTATTTT	CSAPGLDLYPGRDTQYF
TRBV2	TRBJ1-2	-	-	TGTGCCAGCAGTGAAGTGCCGATAAGTGGCTACACCTTC	CASSEVPISGYTF
TRBV11-2	TRBJ2-3	many	-	TGTGCCAGCAGCTTAGACGGCTACCGTAGCACAGATACGCAGTATTTT	CASSLDGYRSTDTQYF
TRBV27	TRBJ1-4	-	-	TGTGCCAGCAGTTTATTCAGGGCAACTAATGAAAAACTGTTTTTT	CASSLFRATNEKLFF
TRBV29-1	TRBJ1-1	few	TRBD1	TGCAGCGTTGTCGGGACAGCGGTAAACACTGAAGCTTTCTTT	CSVVGTAVNTEAFF
TRBV5-1	TRBJ1-1	many	-	TGCGCCAGCAGCTTGGCCCCGGCACGGACTGAAGCTTTCTTT	CASSLAPARTEAFF
TRBV29-1	TRBJ1-5	-	-	TGCAGCGTTGATCGATTTCAGCCCCAGCATTTT	CSVDRFQPQHF
TRBV2	TRBJ2-2	many	-	TGTGCCAGCAAACGGCAATACGTAGGGGAGCTGTTTTTT	CASKRQYVGELFF
TRBV18	TRBJ1-1	many	TRBD1	TGTGCCAGCTCACAGGGACAGGGTGGACGTATGAACACTGAAGCTTTCTTT	CASSQGQGGRMNTEAFF
TRBV28	TRBJ2-7	-	-	TGTGCCAGCAGCGTCCGGGACTTCTCCTACGAGCAGTACTTC	CASSVRDFSYEQYF
TRBV6-1	TRBJ1-6	-	-	TGTGCCAGCAGTGGTGGGAGGGTAGGGTCACCCCTCCACTTT	CASSGGRVGSPLHF
TRBV20-1	TRBJ1-6	-	TRBD1	TGCAGTGCCACCGACAGGGGGAATTCACCCCTCCACTTT	CSATDRGNSPLHF
TRBV20-1	TRBJ2-3	few	TRBD2	TGCAGTTGGCGGGGGACTAGCACAGATACGCAGTATTTT	CSWRGTSTDTQYF
TRBV5-1	TRBJ2-5	few	TRBD1	TGCGCCAGCAGCTGGGAGGGGACAGGGGAAGAGACCCAGTACTTC	CASSWEGTGEETQYF
TRBV4-2	TRBJ2-3	many	-	TGTGCCAGCAGCCGGGCGCCGCGAGGCACAGATACGCAGTATTTT	CASSRAPRGTDTQYF
TRBV2	TRBJ1-4	few	-	TGTGCCAGTACGGTGGGGGAGGAGGAAAAACTGTTTTTT	CASTVGEEEKLFF
TRBV12-3/TRBV12-4	TRBJ2-3	-	-	TGTGCACGGGGCTACACAGATACGCAGTATTTT	CARGYTDTQYF
TRBV20-1	TRBJ2-4	-	-	TGCAGTGCTAACGGCGGAGCCAAAAACATTCAGTACTTC	CSANGGAKNIQYF
TRBV12-3/TRBV12-4	TRBJ1-1	few	TRBD1	TGTGCCAGCAGTTCCGGACAGGGTCGGGCGGACACTGAAGCTTTCTTT	CASSSGQGRADTEAFF
TRBV30	TRBJ1-1	-	-	TGTGCCTGGAATATAGACACGAACACTGAAGCTTTCTTT	CAWNIDTNTEAFF
TRBV20-1	TRBJ2-7	once	TRBD2	TGCAGTGCTAGAGAGGCGACTAGCGGGAACTACGAGCAGTACTTC	CSAREATSGNYEQYF
TRBV29-1	TRBJ2-7	-	TRBD2	TGCAGCGTTAGCCCCTCTCCCGGGGGGGAGGTGGTCGAGCAGTACTTC	CSVSPSPGGEVVEQYF
TRBV29-1	TRBJ1-1	-	-	TGCAGCGTTTGGGACGGAGACACTGAAGCTTTCTTT	CSVWDGDTEAFF
TRBV7-9	TRBJ1-1	few	-	TGTGCCAGCAGCTTAGGACGGCTGAACACTGAAGCTTTCTTT	CASSLGRLNTEAFF
TRBV18	TRBJ1-4	many	-	TGTGCCAGCTCACCACCGAGTACGAATGAAAAACTGTTTTTT	CASSPPSTNEKLFF
TRBV5-1	TRBJ2-1	few	-	TGCGCCAGCAGTCTCTCACTCGATAGGCAGTTCTTC	CASSLSLDRQFF
TRBV5-1	TRBJ2-3	few	-	TGCGCCAGCAGCTTGGCTGGAGTTACGCAGTATTTT	CASSLAGVTQYF
TRBV2	TRBJ2-4	-	-	TGTGCCAGCACTCGGGGGCCCGTAAAAAACATTCAGTACTTC	CASTRGPVKNIQYF
TRBV9	TRBJ2-2	few	TRBD2	TGTGCCAGCAGGCCGGGACTAGTCGAGGGGGAGCTGTTTTTT	CASRPGLVEGELFF
TRBV2	TRBJ2-1	-	TRBD1	TGTGCCAGCAATAAAGGACAGGTCGGCAATGAGCAGTTCTTC	CASNKGQVGNEQFF